A selection of T cell receptor beta chains follows, all from one sample in a study of human T cells and chemical hapten exposure. In TCRdb, the RACE reads were re-called with MiXCR into one record per CDR3 protein. This table holds roughly 380,000 distinct CDR3 sequences, about 6.3% found once. The starting material was whole blood, obtained in connection with sensitization to the hapten diphenylcyclopropenone (DPC). The receptors were sampled from a woman between 18 and 29 years old with alopecia areata. Some clones in this sample may be carry-over from other donors' samples. CDR3s leave out the opening cysteine and the closing phenylalanine or tryptophan. Fields, in order: CDR3 protein, V gene.

CDR3 protein: ASSEGRQGASRNIQY
V gene: TRBV6-1

CDR3 protein: AISGGLAHTGELF
V gene: TRBV10-3

CDR3 protein: ASSLAGTDTQY
V gene: TRBV5-1

CDR3 protein: ATDRDRGTDTQY
V gene: TRBV6-2/TRBV6-3

CDR3 protein: ASSFGESPLH
V gene: TRBV7-9

CDR3 protein: ASTLGPGDTGANVLT
V gene: TRBV12-3/TRBV12-4

CDR3 protein: ASSRALQGSYDTEAF
V gene: TRBV4-1

CDR3 protein: SAGAGGAYGYT
V gene: TRBV29-1

CDR3 protein: ASSLLYGYT
V gene: TRBV12-3/TRBV12-4

CDR3 protein: ASSPLGPWEEKLF
V gene: TRBV5-1

CDR3 protein: ASSTDRGNEQF
V gene: TRBV2

CDR3 protein: ASSEGRYNEQF
V gene: TRBV2

CDR3 protein: SARDLGRLNTEAF
V gene: TRBV20-1

CDR3 protein: ASRRGGGNTEAF
V gene: TRBV27

CDR3 protein: SLHSEGWMNTEAF
V gene: TRBV20-1

CDR3 protein: ATSSKPGSSSYEQY
V gene: TRBV14

CDR3 protein: ASSRTLAEAF
V gene: TRBV2

CDR3 protein: ASSLDGSHPAWEQY
V gene: TRBV7-9

CDR3 protein: SARIAGDTDTQY
V gene: TRBV20-1

CDR3 protein: ASSPLSSPRNYGYT
V gene: TRBV7-2

CDR3 protein: ASSGGVIGPEAF
V gene: TRBV5-1

CDR3 protein: ATSRAWTPNQPQH
V gene: TRBV15

CDR3 protein: ASSRQGAYGYT
V gene: TRBV6-2/TRBV6-3

CDR3 protein: ASSHPMDTQY
V gene: TRBV3-1

CDR3 protein: ASMTPSA
V gene: TRBV25-1

CDR3 protein: ASSQDRALAGASTDTQY
V gene: TRBV4-2

CDR3 protein: ASSPEGRGIEQY
V gene: TRBV5-1

CDR3 protein: ASSYSWVTGGTL
V gene: TRBV6-5

CDR3 protein: ASSAMTGAYEQY
V gene: TRBV6-1

CDR3 protein: ASSKGSFDLQPTVTNEQF
V gene: TRBV6-2/TRBV6-3

CDR3 protein: AISEDRGQGYT
V gene: TRBV10-3

CDR3 protein: SARWTGEAQPQH
V gene: TRBV20-1

CDR3 protein: AISEGLQSTDTQY
V gene: TRBV10-3

CDR3 protein: ASSTTDGQDGYT
V gene: TRBV3-1

CDR3 protein: ASSLVGEFHGYT
V gene: TRBV7-9

CDR3 protein: ASSAGTGTYNEQF
V gene: TRBV7-2

CDR3 protein: ASSYSRQTYGYT
V gene: TRBV6-5

CDR3 protein: ASRRPALNYGYT
V gene: TRBV28

CDR3 protein: SVVGLEAF
V gene: TRBV29-1

CDR3 protein: ASSLQGSLAF
V gene: TRBV28

CDR3 protein: AISVGGNTEAF
V gene: TRBV10-3

CDR3 protein: SARRQGLNQPQH
V gene: TRBV20-1

CDR3 protein: ASSINDRSGNTIY
V gene: TRBV11-2

CDR3 protein: AISETGSSGGAQH
V gene: TRBV10-3

CDR3 protein: ASSSGLPPNQPQH
V gene: TRBV5-1

CDR3 protein: ASSQDLTGAGANVLT
V gene: TRBV4-3

CDR3 protein: ASSRTVANGYT
V gene: TRBV6-2/TRBV6-3

CDR3 protein: SANDRISYEQY
V gene: TRBV20-1

CDR3 protein: SVSVGDRRNTGELF
V gene: TRBV29-1

CDR3 protein: ATSDPREQGAHGYT
V gene: TRBV24-1

CDR3 protein: ASSLPQTGDQPQH
V gene: TRBV28

CDR3 protein: ASSYSSGVATEAF
V gene: TRBV6-5

CDR3 protein: ASTGTEGDQPQH
V gene: TRBV6-6

CDR3 protein: SAETGTQETQY
V gene: TRBV20-1

CDR3 protein: ASSEAREAF
V gene: TRBV12-3/TRBV12-4

CDR3 protein: ASSYNYRSAYEQY
V gene: TRBV6-5

CDR3 protein: ASSQGVAPDTQY
V gene: TRBV7-2

CDR3 protein: ASSLALGIGSPLH
V gene: TRBV5-6

CDR3 protein: ASSQRTGQNSPLH
V gene: TRBV18

CDR3 protein: ASSVSGGGAADTQY
V gene: TRBV9